The 20 T cell receptor beta chains below come from one sample, sequenced in a study of identical twins. TCRdb recomputed calls from the 5' RACE reads with MiXCR, one row per CDR3 protein. Of 450,000 or so distinct CDR3 sequences in the sample, more than 13% are singletons; the top ten hold approximately 0.52%. This sample also belongs to another study, concerning yellow fever vaccine responses in identical twins.

The sample was CD4+ T cells sorted from blood. The receptors shown here come from a woman between 18 and 29 years old in good health.

The chain has TRBV6-5 and TRBJ2-7; D may be TRBD2 (7 bases). Trimming removed 2 bases at V and 6 bases at J, with 14 bases between. CDR1 MNHEY and CDR2 SVGAGI come from the germline V gene. This CDR3 spans 14 amino acids. The CDR3 nucleotides read TGTGCCAGCAGTTACATGGGGGGGCAATCCGAGCAGTACTTC. As protein: CASSYMGGQSEQYF.

This clonotype was seen more than once but under ten times. The rearrangement uses TRBV27 and TRBJ2-7; 10 nucleotides match TRBD1. This CDR3 region has 16 residues. Germline values: CDR1 MNHEY, CDR2 SMNVEV (reference sequence). With V trimmed by 3 bases and J by 2 bases, 7 bases remained unmatched. The CDR3 region is CASSFSPGQGTYEQYF. In DNA, the CDR3 is TGTGCCAGCAGTTTTAGTCCGGGACAGGGGACCTACGAGCAGTACTTC.

The chain employs TRBV12-3 or TRBV12-4 and TRBJ2-3; D is unclear. CDR3 size: 11 residues. V was trimmed by 5 bases and J by 4 bases, leaving 4 bases between them. The CDR3 nucleotides read TGTGCCAGCAGTGCCCCAGATACGCAGTATTTT. Protein: CASSAPDTQYF.

This clonotype was seen repeatedly, ten times or more. The chain recombines TRBV5-1 with TRBJ1-3, with D possibly matching TRBD1 (5 bases). The ends were cut back, 2 bases at V and 2 bases at J, with 8 bases in the middle. Germline CDR1 is SGHRS and CDR2 is YFSETQ. This CDR3 region has 14 residues. CDR3 region: CASSLTGPGNTIYF. CDR3 DNA: TGCGCCAGCAGCTTAACAGGTCCTGGAAACACCATATATTTT.

The CDR3 DNA sequence: TGCAGTGCCCGAGGACAGGCAGGGTCCCAGTACTTC. As protein: CSARGQAGSQYF. J is TRBJ2-5 and V is TRBV20-1, with 7 bases fitting TRBD1. The germline gives CDR1 DFQATT, CDR2 SNEGSKA (reference sequence). V was clipped by 6 bases and J by 9 bases; unmatched bases: 10. CDR3 length: 12 residues.

The gene calls are TRBV10-3 and TRBJ2-7, with 7 bases matching TRBD2. This CDR3 is built from 15 residues. Unmatched junction bases numbered 7, after V lost 5 bases and J lost 0 bases. The V gene's germline CDR1 is ENHRY and CDR2 SYGVKD. For the CDR3, the DNA is TGTGCCATCAGTAGCGCCAGGGAGGGCTCCTACGAGCAGTACTTC. It translates to CAISSAREGSYEQYF.

This clonotype was seen a handful of times. This chain uses TRBV20-1 with TRBJ2-7; the D gene is possibly TRBD1 (6 bases). With 3 bases removed from V and 6 bases from J, the gap between germline ends came to 15 bases. The germline gives CDR1 DFQATT, CDR2 SNEGSKA (reference sequence). This CDR3 comprises 13 residues. The CDR3 is CSARTQTGREQYF. DNA of the CDR3: TGCAGTGCTAGGACCCAGACAGGCCGCGAGCAGTACTTC.

This clonotype was detected a few times. This chain joins TRBV28 and TRBJ2-3; D not certain. The CDR3 spans 15 residues. CDR1 and CDR2 from the germline V gene are MDHEN and SYDVKM. Trimming stripped 5 bases from V and 0 bases from J, with 12 bases between. In DNA form, the CDR3 reads TGTGCCAGCAGTACAGCCGCTACAAGCACAGATACGCAGTATTTT. Translating it yields CASSTAATSTDTQYF.

This clonotype was observed a single time. The rearrangement joins TRBV7-9 to TRBJ1-4; 7 bases agree with TRBD1. V gave up 6 bases and J gave up 8 bases; unmatched junction bases: 9. Germline V gives CDR1 SEHNR, CDR2 FQNEAQ (reference sequence). This CDR3 has 14 residues. For the CDR3, the DNA is TGTGCCAGCAGTCAAGGGGCAGGGGGAGAAAAACTGTTTTTT. Amino acids: CASSQGAGGEKLFF.

V and J are TRBV7-2 and TRBJ2-7; TRBD1 matches at 9 bases. V gave up 2 bases and J gave up 1 base; unmatched junction bases: 6. From germline, CDR1 is SGHTA and CDR2 FQGNSA. This CDR3 has 16 residues. CDR3 protein: CASSLNDRGVSYEQYF. The DNA of the CDR3 is TGTGCCAGCAGCTTAAACGACAGGGGGGTATCCTACGAGCAGTACTTC.

This clonotype was found a few times. The genes are TRBV9 and TRBJ2-1; D is unclear. Germline V gene lookup returns CDR1 SGDLS and CDR2 YYNGEE. CDR3 size: 16 residues. With 3 bases removed from V and 6 bases from J, the gap between germline ends came to 19 bases. CDR3: CASSALPKDWGNEQFF. The CDR3 DNA reads TGTGCCAGCAGCGCCCTTCCGAAAGACTGGGGCAATGAGCAGTTCTTC.

The rearrangement joins TRBV7-2 to TRBJ1-1, with a tentative D call TRBD1 (6 bases). There are 14 residues in the CDR3. Germline CDR1 and CDR2: SGHTA and FQGNSA. V lost 3 bases and J 5 bases, leaving 13 bases between the germline ends. CDR3 sequence: CASSFRGGGTEAFF. DNA for the CDR3: TGTGCCAGCAGCTTCAGGGGTGGGGGAACTGAAGCTTTCTTT.

This clonotype occurred many times. The rearrangement joins TRBV6-2 or TRBV6-3 to TRBJ2-4; 7 positions agree with TRBD1. After removal of 5 bases from V and 0 bases from J, the junction contained 13 bases not matched to a gene. CDR3 length: 18 amino acids. Germline CDR1 is MNHEY and CDR2 is SVGEGT. CDR3: CASSRPGTGALAKNIQYF. CDR3 DNA: TGTGCCAGCAGTCGTCCCGGAACAGGGGCTCTAGCCAAAAACATTCAGTACTTC.

V gene TRBV28 combines with J gene TRBJ2-7, with unresolved D. Per the germline V gene, CDR1 is MDHEN and CDR2 is SYDVKM. Between the trimmed V and J ends, which lost 3 bases and 3 bases, there was a span of 12 bases. This CDR3 is 14 amino acids long. CDR3 in amino acids: CASSFLGEDYEQYF. The CDR3 DNA reads as TGTGCCAGCAGTTTCTTGGGCGAGGACTACGAGCAGTACTTC.

This clonotype has a count of ten or more. The gene calls are TRBV29-1 and TRBJ2-3; 8 bases fit TRBD1. After removal of 7 bases from V and 2 bases from J, the junction contained 2 bases not matched to a gene. CDR1 and CDR2 (germline): SQVTM, ANQGSEA. This CDR3 has 12 amino acids. For the CDR3, the DNA is TGCAGCGACAGGGGGTCCACAGATACGCAGTATTTT. Encoded protein: CSDRGSTDTQYF.

This clonotype appeared a few times. This chain joins TRBV28 and TRBJ2-2; TRBD1 aligns across 7 bases. Trimming cost V 2 bases and J 8 bases; bases outside gene matches: 14. Germline V lookup: CDR1 MDHEN, CDR2 SYDVKM. This CDR3 comprises 17 residues. The CDR3 sequence: CASSLPDRVALSGELFF. The CDR3 DNA sequence: TGTGCCAGCAGTTTACCTGACAGGGTTGCCTTATCGGGGGAGCTGTTTTTT.

This clonotype was seen repeatedly, ten times or more. The chain recombines TRBV5-1 with TRBJ2-7; unclear D gene. V lost 0 bases and J 6 bases, leaving 10 bases between the germline ends. The CDR3 covers 13 residues. Germline V gene sequence: CDR1 SGHRS, CDR2 YFSETQ. CDR3 sequence: CASSLDGWGEQYF. CDR3 bases: TGCGCCAGCAGCTTGGACGGTTGGGGCGAGCAGTACTTC. Together with reference TRBV5-1 and TRBJ2-7, the CDR3 gives the full variable domain: KAGVTQTPRYLIKTRGQQVTLSCSPISGHRSVSWYQQTPGQGLQFLFEYFSETQRNKGNFPGRFSGRQFSNSRSEMNVSTLELGDSALYLCASSLDGWGEQYFGPGTRLTVT.

In this sample, this clonotype turned up once. The chain recombines TRBV4-3 with TRBJ1-1; tentative D call: TRBD1 (5 bases). CDR1 LGHNA and CDR2 YSLEER come from the germline V gene. The CDR3 is 14 residues long. Deletions cut 1 base from V and 11 bases from J, with 17 bases between. The CDR3 bases are TGCGCCAGCAGCCAAGTAGGGCAGGGAGGGCGCGCTTTCTTT. It specifies CASSQVGQGGRAFF.

Only a few counts were recorded for this clonotype. The chain has TRBV7-2 and TRBJ2-3, with 7 bases aligning to TRBD2. This CDR3 has 14 amino acids. Germline V CDR1 and CDR2: SGHTA, FQGNSA. After removal of 6 bases from V and 2 bases from J, the junction contained 5 bases not matched to a gene. DNA of the CDR3: TGTGCCAGCAGAGGACTAGTCGTCACAGATACGCAGTATTTT. Its translation is CASRGLVVTDTQYF.

This chain links TRBV20-1 with TRBJ2-2, with 7 bases fitting TRBD2. Unmatched junction bases numbered 8, after V lost 3 bases and J lost 1 base. The germline CDR1 and CDR2 sequences are DFQATT and SNEGSKA (reference sequence). The CDR3 has 16 residues. CDR3 in amino acids: CSASPQGGGNTGELFF. The DNA for the CDR3 is TGCAGTGCTAGCCCGCAGGGCGGGGGGAACACCGGGGAGCTGTTTTTT.